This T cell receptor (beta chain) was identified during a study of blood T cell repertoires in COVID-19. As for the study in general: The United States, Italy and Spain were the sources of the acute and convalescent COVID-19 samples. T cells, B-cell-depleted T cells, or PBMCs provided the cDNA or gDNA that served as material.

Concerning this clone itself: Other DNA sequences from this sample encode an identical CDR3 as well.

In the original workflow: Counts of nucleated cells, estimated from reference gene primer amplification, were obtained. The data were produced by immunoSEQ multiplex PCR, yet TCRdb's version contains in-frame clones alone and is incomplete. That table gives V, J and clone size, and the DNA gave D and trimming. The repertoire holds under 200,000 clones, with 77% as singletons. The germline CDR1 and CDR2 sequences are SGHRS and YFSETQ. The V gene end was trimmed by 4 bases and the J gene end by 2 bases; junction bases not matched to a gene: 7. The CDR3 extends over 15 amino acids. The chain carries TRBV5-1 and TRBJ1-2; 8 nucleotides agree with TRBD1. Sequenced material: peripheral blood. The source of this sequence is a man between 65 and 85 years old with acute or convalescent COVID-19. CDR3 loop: CASSLTGEANYGYTF. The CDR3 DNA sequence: TGCGCCAGCAGCCTGACAGGGGAGGCGAACTATGGCTACACCTTC.